This TCR beta chain was profiled in a study of T cells in narcolepsy. General observations from the study: HCRT-specific and TRIB2-specific autoreactive clonotypes appeared among same-patient CSF and blood CD4+ clonotypes.

This CDR3 spans 16 amino acids. The trim removed 5 bases at V and 2 bases at J, leaving 8 bases unmatched. Germline assignment: CDR1 SGHNT and CDR2 YENEEA. The table came from immunoSEQ multiplex PCR; TCRdb's copy has only in-frame clones and leaves some out. Among fewer than 35,000 clones listed, roughly 80% were seen once. In its sample, this clone was seen a few times. Its matching antigen is unknown. The TCR originated in a human donor in good health. The J gene is TRBJ2-3, the V gene TRBV11-3, with TRBD1 identical over 9 bases. Sequencing was done on a sample of memory (CD45RA-) CD4+ T cells from blood. For the CDR3, the DNA is TGTGCCAGCAGCCCTGGGGACAGGGCCTCCACAGATACGCAGTATTTT. Encoded protein: CASSPGDRASTDTQYF.